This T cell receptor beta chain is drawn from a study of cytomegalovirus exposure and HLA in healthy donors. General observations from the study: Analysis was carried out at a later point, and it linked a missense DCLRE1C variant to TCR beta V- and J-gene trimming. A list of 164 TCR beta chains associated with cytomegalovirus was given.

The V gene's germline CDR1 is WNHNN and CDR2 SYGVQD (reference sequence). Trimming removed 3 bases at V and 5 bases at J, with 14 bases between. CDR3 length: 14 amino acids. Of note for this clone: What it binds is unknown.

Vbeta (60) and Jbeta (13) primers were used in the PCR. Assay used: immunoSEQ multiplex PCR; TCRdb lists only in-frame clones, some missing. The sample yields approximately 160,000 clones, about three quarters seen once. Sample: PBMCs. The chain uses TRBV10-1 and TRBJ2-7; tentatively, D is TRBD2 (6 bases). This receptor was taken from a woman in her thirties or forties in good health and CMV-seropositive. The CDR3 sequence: CASSDSAGKNEQYF. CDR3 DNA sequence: TGCGCCAGCAGTGATTCGGCGGGAAAGAACGAGCAGTACTTC.